This passage covers 23 T cell receptor beta chains from one sample sequenced in a study of vaccination effects on CD4 cells after COVID-19. Data came from immunoSEQ multiplex PCR; TCRdb stores just in-frame clones and leaves some out. The data show around 22,000 clones, 72% seen once. These receptors' targets are unknown. Expansion with viral peptide pools was applied to antigen-specific CD4+ T cells by the ViraFEST assay prior to sequencing. Subsequent to a culture period of 10 to 11 days, CD4+ T cells were isolated. Participants were vaccinated with two doses of either the BNT162b2 or mRNA-1273 vaccine. This specimen consisted of CD4+ T cells from PBMCs cultured with HCoV-NL63 spike peptides, obtained after COVID-19 vaccination. The origin of the receptors is a human donor who received a COVID-19 vaccine.

The chain joins TRBV6-5 to TRBJ2-3; TRBD2 aligns across 8 bases. CDR3 size: 16 residues. Germline CDR1 is MNHEY and CDR2 is SVGAGI. After removal of 4 bases from V and 5 bases from J, the junction contained 11 bases not matched to a gene. The CDR3 region has the DNA TGTGCCAGCAGTTGGGGACTAGGATTACCACAAGATACGCAGTATTTT. Amino acid sequence: CASSWGLGLPQDTQYF.

The chain is built from TRBV6-5 and TRBJ2-1, with 11 nucleotides matching TRBD2. The CDR3 covers 16 residues. Germline V CDR1 and CDR2: MNHEY, SVGAGI. The trim removed 2 bases at V and 8 bases at J, leaving 8 bases unmatched. In nucleotides, the CDR3 is TGTGCCAGCAGTTACCGGGCGCTAGCGGGGGGTTATGAGCAGTTCTTC. Its translation is CASSYRALAGGYEQFF.

The chain uses TRBV29-1 and TRBJ2-6, with D perhaps matching TRBD1 (5 bases). Per the germline V gene, CDR1 is SQVTM and CDR2 is ANQGSEA. Trimming cost V 4 bases and J 11 bases, with 6 bases left between them. This CDR3 is built from 10 residues. CDR3 residues: CSVATDVLTF. DNA of the CDR3: TGCAGCGTTGCGACAGACGTCCTGACTTTC.

The gene calls are TRBV19 and TRBJ2-7, with TRBD2 as a possible D gene (5 bases). CDR1 is LNHDA, CDR2 SQIVND, per germline (reference sequence). The CDR3 covers 15 residues. The V gene lost 10 bases and the J gene lost 4 bases, with 23 bases spanning the gap. CDR3: CATSPRRQVVYEQYF. Here the CDR3 DNA reads TGTGCCACGTCTCCCCGGAGGCAGGTTGTTTACGAGCAGTACTTC.

The chain carries TRBV4-1 and TRBJ2-2; 16 bases fit TRBD2. V was clipped by 6 bases and J by 7 bases; unmatched bases: 11. Germline assignment: CDR1 MGHRA and CDR2 YSYEKL. The CDR3 extends over 18 amino acids. Here the CDR3 DNA reads TGCGCCAGCAGACGAACAGGGACTAGCGGGAGGGCCGTCGGGGAGCTGTTTTTT. Protein product: CASRRTGTSGRAVGELFF.

This chain links TRBV6-5 with TRBJ1-6; D may be TRBD1 (5 bases). Deletions cut 0 bases from V and 9 bases from J, with 12 bases between. Germline V gene data show CDR1 as MNHEY and CDR2 as SVGAGI. There are 15 residues in the CDR3. DNA for the CDR3: TGTGCCAGCAGTTACTCCGGGGGATGGGTTTCACCCCTCCACTTT. Encoded protein: CASSYSGGWVSPLHF.

This chain connects TRBV4-2 to TRBJ1-5; D is unresolved. Germline V gene lookup returns CDR1 LGHNA and CDR2 YNFKEQ. The CDR3 spans 14 residues. With 0 bases removed from V and 4 bases from J, the gap between germline ends came to 7 bases. The CDR3 nucleotides read TGTGCCAGCAGCCAAGATCAGCTAAATCAGCCCCAGCATTTT. Residues: CASSQDQLNQPQHF.

The chain joins TRBV5-1 to TRBJ2-2; a possible D gene is TRBD1 (6 bases). V lost 0 bases and J lost 7, with 7 bases in between. From germline, CDR1 is SGHRS and CDR2 YFSETQ. The CDR3 sequence is 13 residues long. The CDR3 loop is CASSLGTVGELFF. The CDR3 DNA is TGCGCCAGCAGCTTGGGGACAGTCGGGGAGCTGTTTTTT.

This clone was seen a handful of times. The chain has TRBV6-5 and TRBJ2-1, with 12 bases fitting TRBD2. After removal of 6 bases from V and 6 bases from J, the junction contained 6 bases not matched to a gene. The CDR3 contains 15 residues. Germline V gene lookup returns CDR1 MNHEY and CDR2 SVGAGI. The CDR3 nucleotides read TGTGCCAGCAGCCGACTAGCGGGAGTCGGCAATGAGCAGTTCTTC. This translates into CASSRLAGVGNEQFF.

The chain couples TRBV19 to TRBJ1-5; D call uncertain. Germline lookup yields CDR1 LNHDA and CDR2 SQIVND (reference sequence). Between the trimmed V and J ends, which lost 6 bases and 0 bases, there was a span of 18 bases. The CDR3 extends over 17 amino acids. CDR3 sequence reads: CASSWVSGPNSNQPQHF. As DNA, the CDR3 is TGTGCCAGTAGCTGGGTCTCAGGACCGAATAGCAATCAGCCCCAGCATTTT. Variable domain in full (rest from reference TRBV19 and TRBJ1-5): DGGITQSPKYLFRKEGQNVTLSCEQNLNHDAMYWYRQDPGQGLRLIYYSQIVNDFQKGDIAEGYSVSREKKESFPLTVTSAQKNPTAFYLCASSWVSGPNSNQPQHFGDGTRLSIL.

The sample holds a few counts of this clone. The chain recombines TRBV4-1 with TRBJ2-7, with 11 bases that match TRBD2. CDR3 size: 15 residues. Per the germline V gene, CDR1 is MGHRA and CDR2 is YSYEKL. V trimming: 2 bases; J trimming: 3 bases; junction bases outside the gene matches: 3. CDR3 coding DNA: TGCGCCAGCAGCCAACCCGGGACTAGCGGCTACGAGCAGTACTTC. Residues: CASSQPGTSGYEQYF.

The chain is built from TRBV2 and TRBJ2-2; D is possibly TRBD1 (6 bases). The CDR3 covers 12 residues. Germline assignment: CDR1 SNHLY and CDR2 FYNNEI. With 9 bases removed from V and 4 bases from J, the gap between germline ends came to 9 bases. The CDR3 coding sequence is TGTGCCAGTCAGGGGTCCACCGGGGAGCTGTTTTTT. Protein product: CASQGSTGELFF. The full variable domain, completed using reference TRBV2 and TRBJ2-2, is EPEVTQTPSHQVTQMGQEVILRCVPISNHLYFYWYRQILGQKVEFLVSFYNNEISEKSEIFDDQFSVERPDGSNFTLKIRSTKLEDSAMYFCASQGSTGELFFGEGSRLTVL.

The chain combines TRBV6-5 with TRBJ2-7, with TRBD2 matching 13 bases. CDR3 length: 14 amino acids. Germline CDR1 is MNHEY and CDR2 is SVGAGI. V shed 8 bases, J shed 2 bases, and the junction held 3 bases outside the gene matches. The CDR3 is CASAGTSGTYEQYF. As DNA, the CDR3 is TGTGCCAGCGCCGGGACTAGCGGGACCTACGAGCAGTACTTC.

The chain employs TRBV19 and TRBJ2-1; D may correspond to TRBD1 or TRBD2 (5 bases each). V was shortened by 7 bases and J by 4 bases, with 14 bases between the two germline ends. Germline V gene sequence: CDR1 LNHDA, CDR2 SQIVND (reference sequence). The CDR3 spans 14 residues. The CDR3 protein is CASKRDALYNEQFF. The CDR3 DNA is TGTGCCAGTAAGAGGGACGCGCTGTACAATGAGCAGTTCTTC.

V usage is TRBV19 and J usage is TRBJ1-2, with D hard to call. V lost 5 bases to trimming and J lost 5 bases, with 9 bases between them. The CDR3 is made up of 12 amino acids. Per germline, CDR1 LNHDA and CDR2 SQIVND (reference sequence). DNA for the CDR3: TGTGCCAGTAGTGCGGGGTTTTATGGCTACACCTTC. Protein product: CASSAGFYGYTF.

This chain connects TRBV14 to TRBJ1-2; D uncertain. Trimming removed 4 bases from V and 5 bases from J, with 8 bases in between. The CDR3 extends over 12 amino acids. Germline CDR1 is SGHDN and CDR2 is FVKESK. In DNA, the CDR3 is TGTGCCAGCAGCCCATCGGGATATGGCTACACCTTC. It codes for CASSPSGYGYTF.

This clone was seen once. This sequence joins TRBV2 and TRBJ1-2; tentatively, D is TRBD1 (6 bases). Germline CDR1 SNHLY, CDR2 FYNNEI. Trimming removed 8 bases from V and 0 bases from J, with 13 bases in between. The CDR3 has 14 residues. CDR3 loop: CASSTQGTNYGYTF. For the CDR3, the DNA is TGTGCCAGCTCCACACAGGGCACTAACTATGGCTACACCTTC.

The chain is built from TRBV20-1 and TRBJ1-1, with 7 nucleotides matching TRBD1. This CDR3 is built from 15 residues. Germline lookup yields CDR1 DFQATT and CDR2 SNEGSKA (reference sequence). V was clipped by 3 bases and J by 6 bases; unmatched bases: 13. The CDR3 protein is CSASPPTGAMAEAFF. For the CDR3, the DNA is TGCAGTGCTAGTCCCCCTACAGGGGCAATGGCTGAAGCTTTCTTT.

This sequence joins TRBV6-5 and TRBJ2-7; 11 bases line up with TRBD1. V lost 8 bases to trimming and J lost 2 bases; unmatched junction nucleotides: 5. Germline lookup yields CDR1 MNHEY and CDR2 SVGAGI. This CDR3 has 14 residues. CDR3 sequence: CASWGTGGPYEQYF. Here the CDR3 DNA reads TGTGCCAGCTGGGGGACAGGGGGTCCCTACGAGCAGTACTTC.

The rearrangement joins TRBV2 to TRBJ2-6; tentatively, D is TRBD1 or TRBD2 (7 bases each). With 9 bases removed from V and 0 bases from J, the gap between germline ends came to 18 bases. This CDR3 has 17 amino acids. The germline CDR1 and CDR2 sequences are SNHLY and FYNNEI. This CDR3 is CARTARGGRSGANVLTF. The CDR3 coding sequence is TGTGCCAGAACGGCCAGGGGGGGCCGCTCTGGGGCCAACGTCCTGACTTTC.

V gene TRBV5-4 combines with J gene TRBJ2-3; D unresolved. The CDR3 loop spans 14 amino acids. Trimming left V 6 bases short and J 2 bases short, with 13 bases between. CDR1 is SGHNT, CDR2 YYREEE, per germline (reference sequence). This CDR3 is CASTSKALTDTQYF. CDR3 bases: TGTGCCAGCACCTCTAAGGCCCTCACAGATACGCAGTATTTT.

This chain connects TRBV5-1 to TRBJ2-5; D remains unclear. V shed 0 bases and J shed 5 bases, with 14 bases lying between them. Germline V gene sequence: CDR1 SGHRS, CDR2 YFSETQ. This CDR3 spans 15 amino acids. CDR3 coding DNA: TGCGCCAGCAGCTTGGGGTTCGGGTACGGGGAGACCCAGTACTTC. The encoded protein is CASSLGFGYGETQYF.

The chain carries TRBV5-1 and TRBJ2-3; D gene ambiguous. CDR1 is SGHRS, CDR2 YFSETQ, per germline. Trimming removed 0 bases from V and 5 bases from J, with 10 bases in between. CDR3 size: 14 residues. This CDR3 reads CASSLEAARDTQYF. The CDR3 DNA follows: TGCGCCAGCAGCTTGGAGGCGGCAAGAGATACGCAGTATTTT. The full variable domain, in which reference TRBV5-1 and TRBJ2-3 provide the parts outside the CDR3, is KAGVTQTPRYLIKTRGQQVTLSCSPISGHRSVSWYQQTPGQGLQFLFEYFSETQRNKGNFPGRFSGRQFSNSRSEMNVSTLELGDSALYLCASSLEAARDTQYFGPGTRLTVL.